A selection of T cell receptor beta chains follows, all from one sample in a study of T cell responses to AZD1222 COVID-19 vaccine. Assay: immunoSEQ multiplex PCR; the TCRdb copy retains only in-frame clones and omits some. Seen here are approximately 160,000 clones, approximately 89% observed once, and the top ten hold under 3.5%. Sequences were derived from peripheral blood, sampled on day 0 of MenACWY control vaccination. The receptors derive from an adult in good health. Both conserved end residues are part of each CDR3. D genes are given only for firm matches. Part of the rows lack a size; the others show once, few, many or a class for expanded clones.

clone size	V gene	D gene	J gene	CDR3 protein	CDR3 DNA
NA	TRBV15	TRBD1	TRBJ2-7	CATSPDRGGYEQYF	TGTGCCACCAGCCCGGACAGGGGGGGCTACGAGCAGTACTTC
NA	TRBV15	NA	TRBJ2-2	CATSRDLETRPGELFF	TGTGCCACCAGCAGAGATTTGGAGACTAGGCCCGGGGAGCTGTTTTTT
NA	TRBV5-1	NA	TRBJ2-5	CASSLATYLETQYF	TGCGCCAGCAGCTTGGCCACGTATTTGGAGACCCAGTACTTC
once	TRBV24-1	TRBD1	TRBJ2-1	CATSRRGTGVDEQFF	TGTGCCACCAGCCGAAGGGGGACAGGTGTTGATGAGCAGTTCTTC
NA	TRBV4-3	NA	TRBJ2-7	CASSQVRAGEQYF	TGCGCCAGCAGCCAAGTAAGGGCTGGGGAGCAGTACTTC
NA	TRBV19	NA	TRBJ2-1	CASSTRTDDNEQFF	TGTGCCAGTAGTACCCGGACGGATGACAATGAGCAGTTCTTC
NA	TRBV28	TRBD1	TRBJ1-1	CASSTMGTDRTEAFF	TGTGCCAGCAGTACTATGGGGACAGATCGCACTGAAGCTTTCTTT
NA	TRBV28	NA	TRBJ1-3	CASTQPRGNTIYF	TGTGCCAGCACTCAACCACGGGGAAACACCATATATTTT
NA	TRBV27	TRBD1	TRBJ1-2	CASSSNRDRGPYGYTF	TGTGCCAGCAGTTCAAACCGGGACAGGGGGCCCTATGGCTACACCTTC
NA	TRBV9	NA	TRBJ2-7	CASSVFRDKHEQYF	TGTGCCAGCAGCGTGTTCCGGGACAAACACGAGCAGTACTTC
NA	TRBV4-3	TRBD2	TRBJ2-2	CASSPTQLAGGSTGELFF	TGCGCCAGCAGCCCTACCCAACTAGCGGGGGGTAGTACCGGGGAGCTGTTTTTT
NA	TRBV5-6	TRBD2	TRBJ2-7	CASSRGTSGTYEQYF	TGTGCCAGCAGCCGAGGGACTAGCGGAACCTACGAGCAGTACTTC
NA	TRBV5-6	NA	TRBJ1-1	CVSSLTGGVAFF	TGTGTCAGCAGCTTAACAGGTGGGGTAGCTTTCTTT
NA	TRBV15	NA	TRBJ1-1	CATSRDVNTEAFF	TGTGCCACCAGCAGAGATGTGAACACTGAAGCTTTCTTT
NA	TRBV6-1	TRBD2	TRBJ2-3	CASSGVAGGTLYTQYF	TGTGCCAGCAGTGGCGTGGCGGGGGGCACTCTGTATACGCAGTATTTT
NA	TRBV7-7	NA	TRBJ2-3	CASSRQPSGTDTQYF	TGTGCTAGCAGCAGACAGCCTTCTGGCACAGATACGCAGTATTTT
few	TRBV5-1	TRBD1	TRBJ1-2	CASSGGTANYGYTF	TGCGCCAGCAGCGGCGGGACAGCTAACTATGGCTACACCTTC
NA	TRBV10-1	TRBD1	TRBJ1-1	CASSYPGQMNTEAFF	TGCGCCAGCAGTTATCCGGGACAGATGAACACTGAAGCTTTCTTT
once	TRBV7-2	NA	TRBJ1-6	CASSFVNSPLHF	TGTGCCAGCAGCTTCGTGAATTCACCCCTCCACTTT
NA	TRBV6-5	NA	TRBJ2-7	CASSADRSTYEQYF	TGTGCCAGCAGCGCGGACAGAAGCACTTACGAGCAGTACTTC
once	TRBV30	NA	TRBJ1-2	CAWSVFGGANYGYTF	TGTGCCTGGAGTGTATTCGGCGGCGCTAACTATGGCTACACCTTC
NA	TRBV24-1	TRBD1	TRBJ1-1	CATRDRGRETEAFF	TGTGCCACCAGGGACAGGGGGCGGGAAACTGAAGCTTTCTTT
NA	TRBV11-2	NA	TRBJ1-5	CASSGDSYQPQHF	TGTGCCAGCAGCGGTGACAGTTATCAGCCCCAGCATTTT
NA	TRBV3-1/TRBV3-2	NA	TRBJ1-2	CASSPRQRNYGYTF	TGTGCCAGCAGCCCGAGACAGCGGAACTATGGCTACACCTTC
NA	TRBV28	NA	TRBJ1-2	CASSLRGGGYTF	TGTGCCAGCAGTTTACGAGGAGGCGGCTACACCTTC
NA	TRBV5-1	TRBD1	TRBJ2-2	CASSLETGGNTGELFF	TGCGCCAGCAGCTTGGAAACAGGGGGCAACACCGGGGAGCTGTTTTTT
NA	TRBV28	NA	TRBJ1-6	CASKPHSPNSPLHF	TGTGCCAGCAAACCCCACTCCCCAAATTCACCCCTCCACTTT
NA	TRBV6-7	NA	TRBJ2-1	CASRGGVRDIYNEQFF	TGTGCCAGCAGGGGGGGTGTGCGGGACATCTACAATGAGCAGTTCTTC
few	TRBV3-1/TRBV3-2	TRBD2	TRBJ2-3	CASSQDRQRGTAQYF	TGTGCCAGCAGCCAAGATCGGCAGCGGGGGACGGCGCAGTATTTT
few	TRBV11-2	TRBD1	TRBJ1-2	CASSPRTGGIYGYTF	TGTGCCAGCAGCCCCCGGACAGGGGGCATCTATGGCTACACCTTC
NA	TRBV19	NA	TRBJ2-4	CASSVSGGKVKNIQYF	TGTGCCAGTAGTGTGTCAGGCGGGAAAGTCAAAAACATTCAGTACTTC
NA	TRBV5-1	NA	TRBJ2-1	CASSINNEQFF	TGCGCCAGCAGCATAAACAATGAGCAGTTCTTC
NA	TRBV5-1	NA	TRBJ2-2	CAAGRGDTTNTGELFF	TGCGCCGCAGGTCGAGGGGATACTACGAACACCGGGGAGCTGTTTTTT
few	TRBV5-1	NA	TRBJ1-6	CASSLDREETPLHF	TGCGCCAGCAGCTTGGACAGGGAAGAGACACCCCTCCACTTT
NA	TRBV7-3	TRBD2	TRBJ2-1	CASSPSGGPYNEQFF	TGTGCCAGCAGCCCTAGCGGGGGGCCTTACAATGAGCAGTTCTTC
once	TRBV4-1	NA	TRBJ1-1	CASSQDTTEAFF	TGCGCCAGCAGCCAAGATACCACAGAAGCTTTCTTT
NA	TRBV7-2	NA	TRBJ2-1	CASSLGGADGFEQFF	TGTGCCAGCAGCTTAGGAGGGGCCGACGGTTTTGAGCAGTTCTTC
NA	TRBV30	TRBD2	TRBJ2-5	CAWSDPSGSGETQYF	TGTGCCTGGAGTGATCCTAGCGGGAGTGGGGAGACCCAGTACTTC
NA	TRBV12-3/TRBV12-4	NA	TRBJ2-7	CASSSFEEQYF	TGTGCCAGCAGTTCCTTTGAGGAGCAGTACTTC